This TCR beta chain was observed in a study of T cells after yellow fever vaccination. Regarding the study as a whole: The CD4 and CD8 compartments had a small share of their clonotypes in common. Faster peaking, at day 5 versus 15, marked a secondary response that was weaker.

This clonotype was seen more than once but under ten times. What it recognizes is unknown. They built TCR cDNA with 5'RACE template switching, a step that put in a universal primer site and UMIs. TCRdb reanalysed the 5' RACE reads using MiXCR and keeps one entry per CDR3 protein. The sample has under 250,000 distinct CDR3 sequences; less than 9% are singletons. V shed 6 bases, J shed 2 bases, and the junction held 9 bases outside the gene matches. Germline-derived CDR1 and CDR2 are DFQATT and SNEGSKA (reference sequence). This CDR3 has 14 amino acids. The chain combines TRBV20-1 with TRBJ2-5, with 7 positions matching TRBD1. The sequence derives from a man aged 30 to 39 who received the YFV17D yellow fever vaccine. The material sequenced was CD4+ T cells sorted from PBMCs, taken 15 days after the yellow fever booster vaccination. In DNA form, the CDR3 reads TGCAGTGCCGAGCCCCGGGACAGACAAGAGACCCAGTACTTC. The encoded protein is CSAEPRDRQETQYF.